Below are 12 T cell receptor beta chains sequenced from a single sample in a study of read filtering for tumor transcriptome and immune sequencing. Molecular barcoded adaptors covering alpha/delta and beta/gamma chains were used on around 400 ng RNA. TCRdb re-analysed the reads in MiXCR, keeping a single row per CDR3 protein. The data hold 55,000 to 60,000 distinct CDR3 sequences, with roughly an eighth observed a single time. The sequenced material came from a population of CD138-negative cells sorted from bone marrow. These receptors all stem from a donor aged 40 or older with multiple myeloma.

The table lists this clonotype with many counts. The chain combines TRBV21-1 with TRBJ1-5. TRBV21-1 is a documented pseudogene. The CDR3 runs 15 residues. The CDR3 protein is CASSKAGIANQPQHF. CDR3 nucleotides: TGTGCCAGCAGCAAGGCGGGTATAGCAAATCAGCCCCAGCATTTT.

This chain links TRBV7-9 with TRBJ1-2; unclear D gene. CDR1 and CDR2 from the germline V gene are SEHNR and FQNEAQ (reference sequence). The V end lost 9 bases, the J end lost 5 bases, and 13 bases lay between the germline ends. The CDR3 is 12 amino acids. The CDR3 loop is CASGLAVYGYTF. CDR3 DNA sequence: TGTGCCAGTGGTTTGGCCGTTTATGGCTACACCTTC.

The genes are TRBV18 and TRBJ2-4; 7 positions agree with TRBD1. The CDR3 loop spans 16 amino acids. Germline-derived CDR1 and CDR2 are KGHSH and LQKENI. V was pared by 3 bases and J by 3 bases, with 8 bases of the junction left unmatched. This CDR3 is CASSPQGEFGKNIQYF. The CDR3 DNA reads as TGTGCCAGCTCACCTCAGGGGGAATTTGGCAAAAACATTCAGTACTTC.

There are many counts of this clonotype. The genes are TRBV7-8 and TRBJ1-5; 8 bases are a match to TRBD1. The CDR3 consists of 15 residues. The J segment lost 5 bases and the V segment lost 4 bases, leaving 7 bases of the junction unmatched. Germline V gives CDR1 SGHVS, CDR2 FQNEAQ. CDR3 region: CASSSRQGPDQPQHF. The DNA of the CDR3 is TGTGCCAGCAGCTCTAGACAGGGGCCGGATCAGCCCCAGCATTTT.

This clonotype occurred many times. This chain connects TRBV20-1 to TRBJ1-4, with D perhaps matching TRBD1 (5 bases). Trimming cost V 6 bases and J 2 bases, with 16 bases left between them. CDR1 and CDR2 (germline): DFQATT, SNEGSKA (reference sequence). This CDR3 contains 15 residues. CDR3 DNA sequence: TGCAGTGCACCGTTGTTGGGGGTCACTAATGAAAAACTGTTTTTT. This codes for CSAPLLGVTNEKLFF.

This chain joins TRBV9 and TRBJ2-1, with no clear D. The CDR3 loop spans 14 amino acids. Between the trimmed V and J ends, which lost 1 base and 5 bases, there was a span of 10 bases. CDR1 is SGDLS, CDR2 YYNGEE, per germline. The CDR3 is CASSVRAANNEQFF. CDR3 DNA sequence: TGTGCCAGCAGCGTAAGAGCAGCAAACAATGAGCAGTTCTTC. The full variable domain, with the rest looked up from reference TRBV9 and TRBJ2-1, is DSGVTQTPKHLITATGQRVTLRCSPRSGDLSVYWYQQSLDQGLQFLIQYYNGEERAKGNILERFSAQQFPDLHSELNLSSLELGDSALYFCASSVRAANNEQFFGPGTRLTVL.

In this sample, this clonotype turned up many times. The chain carries TRBV4-2 and TRBJ1-2; TRBD1 matches at 9 bases. V was pared by 4 bases and J by 8 bases, with 20 bases of the junction left unmatched. CDR1 and CDR2 (germline): LGHNA, YNFKEQ. The length of the CDR3 is 18 residues. CDR3 nucleotide sequence: TGTGCCAGCAGCCGGTCAAATTTGGCGACCGGGACAGGGAAGGGCTACACCTTC. Amino acids: CASSRSNLATGTGKGYTF.

This clonotype has at least ten counts. The V call is TRBV5-1, the J call TRBJ1-6, with no clear D. The ends were cut back, 2 bases at V and 5 bases at J, with 26 bases in the middle. The germline CDR1 and CDR2 sequences are SGHRS and YFSETQ. The CDR3 totals 20 residues. The CDR3 DNA is TGCGCCAGCAGCTTAAGTTCAGGTGGTCCAGGAACATCGGATAATTCACCCCTCCACTTT. It encodes CASSLSSGGPGTSDNSPLHF.

In the case of this clonotype: Since a much larger clone is just one base distant, this may be a read error. The chain is built from TRBV20-1 and TRBJ2-1; a weak D match, TRBD1 (6 bases). The V gene's germline CDR1 is DFQATT and CDR2 SNEGSKA (reference sequence). The CDR3 has 12 residues. Here the CDR3 reads CSVRNRDNEQFF. For the CDR3, the DNA is TGCAGTGTTAGAAACAGGGACAATGAGCAGTTCTTC.

This clonotype turned up a few times. This may come from a read error, since a much larger clone is one base off. The chain uses TRBV29-1 and TRBJ2-1; no reliable D call. Germline CDR1 SQVTM, CDR2 ANQGSEA. The CDR3 has 12 amino acids. The CDR3 spells CSVGGGYKEQFF. The DNA for the CDR3 is TGCAGCGTCGGCGGTGGTTACAAGGAGCAGTTCTTC.

This clonotype has at least ten counts. The chain joins TRBV11-2 to TRBJ2-3; D not resolved. Germline-derived CDR1 and CDR2 are SGHAT and FQNNGV. The CDR3 is made up of 13 amino acids. Between the trimmed V and J ends, which lost 3 bases and 4 bases, there was a span of 8 bases. Here the CDR3 reads CASSFGLADTQYF. The CDR3 bases are TGTGCCAGCAGCTTCGGTTTGGCAGATACGCAGTATTTT.

This clonotype was observed at least ten times. This chain connects TRBV20-1 to TRBJ1-1; D not resolved. The CDR3 has 17 residues. Trimming cost V 3 bases and J 1 base, with 21 bases left between them. Germline lookup yields CDR1 DFQATT and CDR2 SNEGSKA (reference sequence). CDR3 coding DNA: TGCAGTGCTAGGGAGGGAAAAACAGTCTCCTCGAACACTGAAGCTTTCTTT. Translated: CSAREGKTVSSNTEAFF.